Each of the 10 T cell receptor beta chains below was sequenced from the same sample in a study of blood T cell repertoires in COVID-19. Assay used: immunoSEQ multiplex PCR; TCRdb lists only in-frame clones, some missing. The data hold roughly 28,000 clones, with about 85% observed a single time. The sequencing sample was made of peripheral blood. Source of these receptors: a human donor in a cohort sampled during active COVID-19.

CDR3 bases: TGTGCCAGCAGCCTAATTTACGGGACAGGGTTCTACGAGCAGTACTTC. Protein: CASSLIYGTGFYEQYF. The chain carries TRBV4-2 and TRBJ2-7; 9 bases align to TRBD1. Germline V gives CDR1 LGHNA, CDR2 YNFKEQ. The CDR3 is made up of 16 amino acids. With V trimmed by 4 bases and J by 3 bases, 10 bases remained unmatched.

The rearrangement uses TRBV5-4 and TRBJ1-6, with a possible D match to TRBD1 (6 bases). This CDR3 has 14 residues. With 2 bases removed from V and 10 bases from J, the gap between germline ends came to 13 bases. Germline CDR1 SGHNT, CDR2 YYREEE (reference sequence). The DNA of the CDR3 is TGTGCCAGCAGCTTACAGGGATTCGGGTCACCCCTCCACTTT. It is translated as CASSLQGFGSPLHF.

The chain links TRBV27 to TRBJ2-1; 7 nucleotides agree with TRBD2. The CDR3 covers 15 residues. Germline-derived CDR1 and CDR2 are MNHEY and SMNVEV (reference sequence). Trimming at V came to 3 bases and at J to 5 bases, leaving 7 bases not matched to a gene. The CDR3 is CASSFGGSNHNEQFF. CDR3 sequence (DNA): TGTGCCAGCAGTTTCGGCGGGAGCAACCACAATGAGCAGTTCTTC.

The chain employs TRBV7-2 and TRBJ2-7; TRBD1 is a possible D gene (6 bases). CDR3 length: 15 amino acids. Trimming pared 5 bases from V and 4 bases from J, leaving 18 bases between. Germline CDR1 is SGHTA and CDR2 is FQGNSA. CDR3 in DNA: TGTGCCAGCAGCCTTCAGGGGACCTCCGGATACGAGCAGTACTTC. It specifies CASSLQGTSGYEQYF. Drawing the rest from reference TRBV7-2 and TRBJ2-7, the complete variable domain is GAGVSQSPSNKVTEKGKDVELRCDPISGHTALYWYRQSLGQGLEFLIYFQGNSAPDKSGLPSDRFSAERTGGSVSTLTIQRTQQEDSAVYLCASSLQGTSGYEQYFGPGTRLTVT.

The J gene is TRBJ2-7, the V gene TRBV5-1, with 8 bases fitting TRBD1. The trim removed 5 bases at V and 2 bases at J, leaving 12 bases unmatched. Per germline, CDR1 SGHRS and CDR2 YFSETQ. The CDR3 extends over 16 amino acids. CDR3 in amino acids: CASRLGTGEIAYEQYF. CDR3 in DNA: TGCGCCAGCAGACTTGGGACAGGCGAGATAGCCTACGAGCAGTACTTC.

This CDR3 reads CASSQAGTSGRADTQYF. The DNA for the CDR3 is TGTGCCAGCAGCCAGGCCGGGACTAGCGGGAGGGCAGATACGCAGTATTTT. The chain joins TRBV4-2 to TRBJ2-3; 16 bases map to TRBD2. The CDR3 runs 17 residues. Germline trimming cut 3 bases from V and 4 bases from J; bases unmatched to any gene: 4. The germline CDR1 and CDR2 sequences are LGHNA and YNFKEQ.

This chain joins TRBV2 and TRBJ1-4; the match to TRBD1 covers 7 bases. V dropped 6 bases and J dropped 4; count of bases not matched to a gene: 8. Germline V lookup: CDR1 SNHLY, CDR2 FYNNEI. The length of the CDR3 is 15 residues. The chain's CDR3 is CASREPGGVNEKLFF. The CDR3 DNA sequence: TGTGCCAGCAGGGAACCAGGGGGAGTTAATGAAAAACTGTTTTTT.

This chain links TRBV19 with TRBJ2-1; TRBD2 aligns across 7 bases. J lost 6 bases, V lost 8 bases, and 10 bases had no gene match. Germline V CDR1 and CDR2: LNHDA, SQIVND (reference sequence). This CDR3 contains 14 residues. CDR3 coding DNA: TGTGCCAGTTCGGTCGCGGGAGCACGCAATGAGCAGTTCTTC. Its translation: CASSVAGARNEQFF.

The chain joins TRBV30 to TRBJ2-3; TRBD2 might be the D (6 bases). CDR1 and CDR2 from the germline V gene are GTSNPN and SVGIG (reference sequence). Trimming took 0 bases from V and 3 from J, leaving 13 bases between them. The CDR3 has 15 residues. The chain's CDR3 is CAWSVHAGRTDTQYF. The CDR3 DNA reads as TGTGCCTGGAGTGTACATGCAGGGAGGACAGATACGCAGTATTTT. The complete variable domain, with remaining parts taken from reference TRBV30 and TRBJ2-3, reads SQTIHQWPATLVQPVGSPLSLECTVEGTSNPNLYWYRQAAGRGLQLLFYSVGIGQISSEVPQNLSASRPQDRQFILSSKKLLLSDSGFYLCAWSVHAGRTDTQYFGPGTRLTVL.

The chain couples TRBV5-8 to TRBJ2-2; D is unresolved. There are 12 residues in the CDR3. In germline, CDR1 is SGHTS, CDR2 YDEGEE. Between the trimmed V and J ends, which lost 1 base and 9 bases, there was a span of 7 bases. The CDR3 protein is CASSLLSRELFF. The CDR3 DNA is TGTGCCAGCAGCTTGCTGAGCAGGGAGCTGTTTTTT.